This paragraph covers one T cell receptor (beta chain) sequence. Its antigen is not identified. Using its own MiXCR run on the reads, TCRdb lists one record per CDR3 protein. Of approximately 100,000 distinct CDR3 sequences listed, about 30% are singletons. The sample originates from a study of T cell repertoires in cytomegalovirus infection. Study at large: Based on public TCR beta signatures, there were indications of CMV infection and of a matching HLA type. Study outcomes and limitations: HLA-C-restricted CMV clonotypes gave the most frequent clonotype in two of eight donors.

Germline CDR1 and CDR2: LNHDA and SQIVND (reference sequence). There are 12 residues in the CDR3. V was cut by 4 bases and J by 7 bases, with 10 bases left in between. The rearrangement joins TRBV19 to TRBJ1-1; D uncertain. This clonotype originated in a human donor in good health (CMV status not recorded). Some clones in this sample may be carry-over from other donors' samples. Sample: CD8+ T cells from cultured PBMCs, taken from culture after CMV antigen stimulation. The CDR3 DNA reads as TGTGCCAGTAGTAGGCTACCGGTTGAAGCTTTCTTT. Amino acid sequence: CASSRLPVEAFF.